The entry below describes one T cell receptor beta chain. Trimming left V 0 bases short and J 3 bases short, with 9 bases between. This CDR3 has 14 residues. Germline V gives CDR1 SGHAT, CDR2 FQNNGV. TCRdb's copy holds only in-frame clones and misses some; the assay was immunoSEQ multiplex PCR. This repertoire shows over a million clones, approximately 96% found once; its top ten account for about 1%. This sample was included in a study of shared clonotypes between healthy human individuals. Looking at the study overall: The plates for each donor numbered three CD4 naive, three CD4 memory, two CD8 naive and one CD8 memory.

The rearrangement uses TRBV11-2 and TRBJ2-7, with D uncertain. The sequenced sample consisted of naive CD4+ T cells sorted from blood. As to subset: CD45RA+ positively selected. The TCR was taken from a man aged 30-40 years in good health. The CDR3 coding sequence is TGTGCCAGCAGCTTAGAGTCTAGTTTCTACGAGCAGTACTTC. Its protein product is CASSLESSFYEQYF.